One sample yielded the 25 T cell receptor beta chains listed below, sequenced in a study of CD8 T cells in Susac syndrome. Random hexamers were used to reverse transcribe an amount of about 0.45 to 1 ug RNA. TCRdb recomputed calls from the immunoSEQ multiplex PCR reads with MiXCR, one row per CDR3 protein. Of about 140,000 distinct CDR3 sequences listed, approximately 94% are singletons. Sample: CD4+ T cells from PBMCs. These receptor sequences come from a human donor with Susac syndrome.

V and J are TRBV5-1 and TRBJ2-5, with D hard to call. CDR3 length: 14 amino acids. The V end lost 6 bases, the J end lost 4 bases, and 16 bases lay between the germline ends. Germline lookup yields CDR1 SGHRS and CDR2 YFSETQ. The CDR3 sequence is CASKMATPVETQYF. The DNA for the CDR3 is TGCGCCAGCAAAATGGCCACTCCTGTAGAGACCCAGTACTTC.

The gene calls are TRBV12-3 or TRBV12-4 and TRBJ1-1; tentatively, D is TRBD1 (5 bases). This CDR3 is built from 13 residues. V lost 7 bases and J 1 base, leaving 10 bases between the germline ends. The CDR3 is CASTETGNTEAFF. CDR3 sequence (DNA): TGTGCCAGCACCGAAACAGGGAACACTGAAGCTTTCTTT.

This rearrangement joins TRBV11-1 to TRBJ2-7; the match to TRBD2 covers 14 bases. Trimming removed 5 bases from V and 0 bases from J; junction bases left unmatched: 15. The germline V gene has CDR1 SGHAT and CDR2 FQDESV (reference sequence). The length of the CDR3 is 20 residues. The CDR3 sequence is CASSLKRSGTSGGPSYEQYF. The CDR3 nucleotides are TGTGCCAGCAGCCTTAAAAGATCCGGGACTAGCGGGGGTCCCTCCTACGAGCAGTACTTC.

Concerning this clonotype: One junction end does not reproduce the germline sequence, and a read error may be involved. This chain uses TRBV5-1 with TRBJ1-2, with 8 bases fitting TRBD1. Germline V lookup: CDR1 SGHRS, CDR2 YFSETQ. This CDR3 is 14 amino acids long. CDR3 nucleotides: TGCGCCAGCAGCTTGGGACAGGGGAACTCTGGCTACACCTTC. The encoded protein is CASSLGQGNSGYTF.

The chain combines TRBV15 with TRBJ2-4; 8 bases match TRBD2. Germline values: CDR1 LNHNV, CDR2 YYDKDF (reference sequence). After removal of 0 bases from V and 6 bases from J, the junction contained 7 bases not matched to a gene. The CDR3 length is 16 residues. CDR3 in amino acids: CATSRDPGSGVNIQYF. The DNA of the CDR3 is TGTGCCACCAGCAGAGATCCGGGTAGCGGGGTAAACATTCAGTACTTC.

V and J are TRBV3-1 and TRBJ1-5; D gene ambiguous. V lost 1 base, J lost 16 bases, and 26 bases lay in between. This CDR3 is built from 16 residues. Germline V lookup: CDR1 LGHDT, CDR2 YNNKEL (reference sequence). The CDR3 DNA follows: TGTGCCAGCAGCCAAGCTATGGGATCAGCCCCAGCACGGCCTCATTTT. Translation gives CASSQAMGSAPARPHF.

The chain uses TRBV27 and TRBJ2-7, with D tentatively TRBD1 or TRBD2 (5 bases each). Trimming took 6 bases from V and 6 from J, leaving 15 bases between them. This CDR3 region has 13 residues. Germline CDR1 MNHEY, CDR2 SMNVEV (reference sequence). CDR3 region: CASRKPGPGEQYF. In nucleotides, the CDR3 is TGTGCCAGCAGAAAACCGGGACCAGGCGAGCAGTACTTC.

The V call is TRBV27, the J call TRBJ1-4; weak D call: TRBD1 (5 bases). This CDR3 spans 13 amino acids. The ends were cut back, 6 bases at V and 7 bases at J, with 12 bases in the middle. The germline CDR1 and CDR2 sequences are MNHEY and SMNVEV (reference sequence). DNA for the CDR3: TGTGCCAGCAGGGGACTAGTCCCTGAAAAACTGTTTTTT. It codes for CASRGLVPEKLFF.

This clonotype has only one observation. This rearrangement joins TRBV20-1 to TRBJ2-7, with TRBD2 matching over 8 bases. The germline V gene encodes CDR1 DFQATT and CDR2 SNEGSKA (reference sequence). V was clipped by 6 bases and J by 1 base; unmatched bases: 5. The length of the CDR3 is 13 residues. CDR3 amino acids: CSAPGLESYEQYF. CDR3 DNA: TGCAGTGCACCGGGACTAGAGTCCTACGAGCAGTACTTC.

The rearrangement joins TRBV6-5 to TRBJ2-2; TRBD1 matches at 8 bases. The germline gives CDR1 MNHEY, CDR2 SVGAGI. The CDR3 is 15 amino acids. V lost 6 bases and J lost 1; bases outside the gene matches: 4. CDR3 DNA: TGTGCCAGCAGCCCCGGGACAGGGAACACCGGGGAGCTGTTTTTT. As protein: CASSPGTGNTGELFF.

The chain carries TRBV12-3 or TRBV12-4 and TRBJ1-2, with a possible D match to TRBD1 (5 bases). Trimming cost V 0 bases and J 2 bases, with 7 bases left between them. CDR3 length: 14 residues. The CDR3: CASSLARGNYGYTF. The CDR3 DNA sequence: TGTGCCAGCAGTTTAGCGCGGGGGAACTATGGCTACACCTTC.

The CDR3 protein is CASRPGTGSYEQYF. DNA of the CDR3: TGTGCCAGCAGGCCAGGGACAGGGTCCTACGAGCAGTACTTC. This sequence joins TRBV12-3 or TRBV12-4 and TRBJ2-7; the match to TRBD1 covers 9 bases. V was pared by 6 bases and J by 1 base, with 4 bases of the junction left unmatched. This CDR3 contains 14 residues.

The V and J genes are TRBV2 and TRBJ1-1; no definite D call. Trimming removed 3 bases at V and 1 base at J, with 6 bases between. CDR1 and CDR2 from the germline V gene are SNHLY and FYNNEI. The CDR3 is 13 residues long. The CDR3 loop reads CASSDSENTEAFF. CDR3 nucleotides: TGTGCCAGCAGTGATTCCGAGAACACTGAAGCTTTCTTT.

V gene TRBV10-2 combines with J gene TRBJ1-2, with D hard to call. Germline lookup yields CDR1 WSHSY and CDR2 SAAADI. The CDR3 runs to 13 residues. V lost 8 bases, J lost 6 bases, and 16 bases lay in between. This chain's CDR3 is CASGGLLEDGYTF. The CDR3 DNA is TGCGCCAGCGGAGGGCTACTAGAGGATGGCTACACCTTC.

The CDR3 is CASSHRSSGRLGSPLHF. CDR3 nucleotides: TGCGCCAGCAGCCATCGATCATCAGGGCGCTTGGGATCACCCCTCCACTTT. The chain is built from TRBV4-1 and TRBJ1-6, with D perhaps TRBD1 (5 bases). With 3 bases removed from V and 10 bases from J, the gap between germline ends came to 22 bases. This CDR3 is built from 17 residues. Germline values: CDR1 MGHRA, CDR2 YSYEKL.

The chain recombines TRBV3-1 with TRBJ2-7; 10 nucleotides align to TRBD2. V shed 3 bases and J 4 bases; nucleotides not matched to a gene: 6. CDR1 and CDR2 (germline): LGHDT, YNNKEL (reference sequence). This CDR3 is 15 amino acids long. CDR3 in DNA: TGTGCCAGCAGCCAGCCTAGCGGGGGAATTTACGAGCAGTACTTC. This codes for CASSQPSGGIYEQYF.

This rearrangement joins TRBV18 to TRBJ2-5; D gene uncertain. The V end lost 3 bases, the J end lost 4 bases, and 9 bases lay between the germline ends. Germline CDR1 and CDR2: KGHSH and LQKENI. This CDR3 has 13 residues. The CDR3 DNA reads as TGTGCCAGCTCACCGGCTAGTCGAGAGACCCAGTACTTC. Amino acid sequence: CASSPASRETQYF.

The chain couples TRBV20-1 to TRBJ2-7, with 7 bases aligning to TRBD1. The V gene's germline CDR1 is DFQATT and CDR2 SNEGSKA (reference sequence). The CDR3 runs to 13 residues. The V segment lost 2 bases and the J segment 3 bases; nucleotides outside the gene matches: 4. Here the CDR3 reads CSARRQGDYEQYF. CDR3 nucleotides: TGCAGTGCTAGAAGGCAGGGGGACTACGAGCAGTACTTC.

V and J are TRBV11-3 and TRBJ2-3, with TRBD2 as a possible D gene (5 bases). The germline V gene encodes CDR1 SGHNT and CDR2 YENEEA. V was pared by 3 bases and J by 9 bases, with 13 bases between. CDR3 length equals 13 residues. CDR3 sequence: CASSFARGDTQYF. The CDR3 DNA reads TGTGCCAGCAGCTTCGCCCGGGGAGACACGCAGTATTTT.

The gene calls are TRBV13 and TRBJ2-5; 7 bases map to TRBD1. CDR3 size: 16 residues. Germline trimming cut 5 bases from V and 1 base from J; bases unmatched to any gene: 10. CDR1 is PRHDT and CDR2 is FYEKMQ in the germline V gene (reference sequence). The CDR3 sequence: CASSTSDRARQETQYF. CDR3 coding DNA: TGTGCCAGCAGCACCTCCGACAGGGCCCGCCAAGAGACCCAGTACTTC.

The count of this clonotype is one. V usage is TRBV20-1 and J usage is TRBJ1-6; 8 bases are shared with TRBD1. Trimming cost V 0 bases and J 8 bases; bases outside gene matches: 15. The CDR3 is made up of 18 amino acids. Looked up from germline, CDR1 is DFQATT and CDR2 is SNEGSKA (reference sequence). CDR3 sequence reads: CSAREAKLRQGYHSPLHF. CDR3 DNA: TGCAGTGCTAGAGAAGCCAAACTTCGACAGGGGTACCATTCACCCCTCCACTTT.

This clonotype was counted a single time. The chain has TRBV3-1 and TRBJ2-1; D is tentatively TRBD1 or TRBD2 (8 bases each). Per germline, CDR1 LGHDT and CDR2 YNNKEL (reference sequence). The CDR3 is 18 residues long. With 3 bases removed from V and 3 bases from J, the gap between germline ends came to 21 bases. The CDR3 protein is CASSQTGVNSGSYNEQFF. CDR3 DNA: TGTGCCAGCAGCCAGACAGGGGTTAACAGCGGGAGCTACAATGAGCAGTTCTTC.

The rearrangement joins TRBV24-1 to TRBJ2-6, with 11 bases identical to TRBD1. Trimming took 9 bases from V and 2 from J; bases not matched to a gene: 2. Germline V CDR1 and CDR2: KGHDR, SFDVKD. This CDR3 spans 15 amino acids. The CDR3 DNA is TGTGCCACCGGGGGACAGGGGGCTGGGGCCAACGTCCTGACTTTC. This codes for CATGGQGAGANVLTF.

A single count supports this clonotype. The chain combines TRBV7-2 with TRBJ2-7, with 10 bases fitting TRBD2. The CDR3 loop spans 15 amino acids. J lost 3 bases, V lost 7 bases, and 9 bases had no gene match. Germline lookup yields CDR1 SGHTA and CDR2 FQGNSA. In DNA form, the CDR3 reads TGTGCCAGCACCCGAGGCTCTAGCGGGGGCTACGAGCAGTACTTC. Translation gives CASTRGSSGGYEQYF.

This chain connects TRBV28 to TRBJ2-3; D uncertain. The V end lost 6 bases, the J end lost 10 bases, and 11 bases lay between the germline ends. The CDR3 spans 11 residues. CDR1 is MDHEN, CDR2 SYDVKM, per germline. CDR3 DNA: TGTGCCAGCAGCCAGTCCAGCGCGCAGTATTTT. Translating it yields CASSQSSAQYF.